This T cell receptor (beta chain) was identified in a study of post-analysis software for immune sequencing data. On the study more broadly: Clinical courses comprised relapsing-remitting, secondary progressive and progressive-relapsing multiple sclerosis.

Unmatched junction bases numbered 7, after V lost 6 bases and J lost 0 bases. CDR3 length: 15 amino acids. Germline CDR1 reads MDHEN; CDR2 reads SYDVKM. The authors incorporated unique molecular identifiers into the TCR beta cDNA libraries. Out of about 0.9 to 11 million T cells, 450,000 to 600,000 cDNA molecules were generated. TCRdb reanalysed the PCR reads using MiXCR and keeps one entry per CDR3 protein. The table lists 650,000 to 900,000 distinct CDR3 sequences, about 45% of them singletons. Note on this clonotype: Antigen unknown.

Study-wide results and caveats: Controls significantly exceeded multiple sclerosis patients in normalized Chao1 diversity. Co-batched samples clustered tightly together by F measure. Four or five TRBV segments (TRBV5-6, TRBV5-1 and TRBV20-1 among them) occurred more frequently in patients than in controls.

The J gene is TRBJ2-5, the V gene TRBV28, with TRBD2 identical over 7 bases. The TCR sequence derives from a girl aged 10 to 17 with multiple sclerosis. The sample taken for sequencing was blood. CDR3 nucleotides: TGTGCCAGCAGCCGACCGGCGGGAGACCAAGAGACCCAGTACTTC. Its translation: CASSRPAGDQETQYF.